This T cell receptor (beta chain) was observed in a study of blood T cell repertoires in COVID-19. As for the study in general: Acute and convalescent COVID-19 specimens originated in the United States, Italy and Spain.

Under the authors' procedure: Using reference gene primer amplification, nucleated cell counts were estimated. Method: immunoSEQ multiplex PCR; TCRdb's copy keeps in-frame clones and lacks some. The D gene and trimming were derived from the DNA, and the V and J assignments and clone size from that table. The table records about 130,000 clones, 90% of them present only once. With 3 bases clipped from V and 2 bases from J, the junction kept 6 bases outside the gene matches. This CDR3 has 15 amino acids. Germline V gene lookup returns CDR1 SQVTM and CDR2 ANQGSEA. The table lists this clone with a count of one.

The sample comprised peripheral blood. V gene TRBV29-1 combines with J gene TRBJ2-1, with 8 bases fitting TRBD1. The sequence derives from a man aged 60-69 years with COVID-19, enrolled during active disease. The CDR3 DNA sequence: TGCAGCGTTGACAGGGGGCGGTCCACCTACAATGAGCAGTTCTTC. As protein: CSVDRGRSTYNEQFF.